The 14 T cell receptor beta chains in this list originate from one sample, sequenced in a study of PD-1 blockade in classical Hodgkin lymphoma (TCRdb year 2020). The time point label on this specimen signifies: newly diagnosed, previously untreated cHL patient sample. Libraries were prepared through the immunoSEQ multiplex PCR assay. TCRdb obtained this table from immuneACCESS and retained in-frame rearrangements with V and J assigned. These tables miss some clones; where compared with another copy, unresolved V genes account for less than half of the shortfall, and the remainder is unexplained. This sample gives around 50,000 clones in total; roughly 93% of them show up just once. Of the sample, over 4% is held by the ten largest clones. Input material: peripheral blood mononuclear cells (PBMCs). The receptor set was obtained from a human donor with classical Hodgkin lymphoma.

The chain employs TRBV28 and TRBJ1-1, with D unclear. This CDR3 region has 12 residues. The ends were cut back, 4 bases at V and 11 bases at J, with 14 bases in the middle. Germline assignment: CDR1 MDHEN and CDR2 SYDVKM. For the CDR3, the DNA is TGTGCCAGCAGTTCCGCGGCAACCCTGGCTTTCTTT. It codes for CASSSAATLAFF.

This rearrangement joins TRBV5-1 to TRBJ2-1; D call uncertain. Germline-derived CDR1 and CDR2 are SGHRS and YFSETQ. The CDR3 runs to 15 residues. V was cut by 0 bases and J by 3 bases, with 10 bases left in between. The CDR3 is CASSLGVGHYNEQFF. CDR3 coding DNA: TGCGCCAGCAGCTTGGGTGTCGGTCACTACAATGAGCAGTTCTTC.

This chain joins TRBV9 and TRBJ1-4; D remains ambiguous. In germline, CDR1 is SGDLS, CDR2 YYNGEE. V dropped 4 bases and J dropped 0 bases, with 16 bases sitting between them. CDR3 length equals 17 residues. CDR3 sequence reads: CASSLTVGPSTNEKLFF. The CDR3 nucleotides are TGTGCCAGCAGCCTGACGGTAGGGCCCTCAACTAATGAAAAACTGTTTTTT.

CDR3 DNA: TGTGCCAGCTCACCACCGTGGGGTAGCGGGAGTTGGTACGAGCAGTACGTC. This sequence encodes CASSPPWGSGSWYEQYV. This sequence joins TRBV18 and TRBJ2-7; 9 positions match TRBD2. This CDR3 spans 17 amino acids. Germline V gene lookup returns CDR1 KGHSH and CDR2 LQKENI. V was clipped by 0 bases and J by 4 bases; unmatched bases: 10.

The chain couples TRBV5-1 to TRBJ2-3; 8 bases line up with TRBD2. This CDR3 is built from 14 residues. V shed 4 bases, J shed 4 bases, and the junction held 5 bases outside the gene matches. Germline V lookup: CDR1 SGHRS, CDR2 YFSETQ. The CDR3 region is CASSRSGMADTQYF. In DNA, the CDR3 is TGCGCCAGCAGCCGTAGCGGGATGGCAGATACGCAGTATTTT.

This clone appeared once. This chain joins TRBV7-9 and TRBJ2-7; D may correspond to TRBD1 or TRBD2 (5 bases each). This CDR3 is built from 16 residues. Germline CDR1 SEHNR, CDR2 FQNEAQ (reference sequence). The V end lost 3 bases, the J end lost 6 bases, and 21 bases lay between the germline ends. The CDR3 region has the DNA TGTGCCAGCAGCTTCCGTTGGGGAACAGGAGGTAGCGAGCAGTACTTC. Protein: CASSFRWGTGGSEQYF.

The chain links TRBV19 to TRBJ2-3; tentatively, D is TRBD1 (5 bases). In germline, CDR1 is LNHDA, CDR2 SQIVND (reference sequence). This CDR3 has 15 amino acids. The V end was cut by 2 bases, the J end by 5 bases, with 14 bases between. This CDR3 reads CASSILGKGKDTQYF. CDR3 coding DNA: TGTGCCAGTAGTATACTGGGGAAGGGGAAAGATACGCAGTATTTT. The variable domain in full, with the rest retrieved from reference TRBV19 and TRBJ2-3, is DGGITQSPKYLFRKEGQNVTLSCEQNLNHDAMYWYRQDPGQGLRLIYYSQIVNDFQKGDIAEGYSVSREKKESFPLTVTSAQKNPTAFYLCASSILGKGKDTQYFGPGTRLTVL.

This clone was seen a handful of times. The rearrangement joins TRBV27 to TRBJ2-7, with D perhaps given as TRBD1 or TRBD2 (5 bases each). The germline CDR1 and CDR2 sequences are MNHEY and SMNVEV (reference sequence). The CDR3 extends over 15 amino acids. Trimming took off 5 bases at V and 1 base at J, with 15 bases between the two ends. The CDR3 DNA sequence: TGTGCCAGCAGTGCTAGGCCGGGACGGTCCTACGAGCAGTACTTC. Protein sequence: CASSARPGRSYEQYF.

This chain connects TRBV28 to TRBJ1-2; 10 bases fit TRBD1. Germline lookup yields CDR1 MDHEN and CDR2 SYDVKM. With 7 bases clipped from V and 8 bases from J, the junction kept 4 bases outside the gene matches. The length of the CDR3 is 12 residues. CDR3 loop: CASTDRGRGYTF. CDR3 nucleotides: TGTGCCAGCACCGACAGGGGGCGAGGCTACACCTTC.

V usage is TRBV12-2 and J usage is TRBJ1-6. TRBV12-2 is flagged as a pseudogene. This CDR3 is 17 amino acids long. The CDR3 coding sequence is TGTGCAAGTCGCTTAGCGGGGCTGGGTGAGGGGAGTTCACCCCTCCACTTT. This translates into CASRLAGLGEGSSPLHF.

The V call is TRBV10-3, the J call TRBJ2-1; D could derive from TRBD1 or TRBD2 (5 bases each). The CDR3 loop spans 14 amino acids. Between the trimmed V and J ends, which lost 0 bases and 8 bases, there was a span of 11 bases. In germline, CDR1 is ENHRY, CDR2 SYGVKD. This CDR3 is CAISESGPQDEQFF. The CDR3 DNA sequence: TGTGCCATCAGTGAGTCGGGACCTCAAGATGAGCAGTTCTTC.

This chain connects TRBV28 to TRBJ1-2; D is ambiguous. Trimming took off 9 bases at V and 8 bases at J, with 19 bases between the two ends. The CDR3 contains 13 residues. Germline V CDR1 and CDR2: MDHEN, SYDVKM. Here the CDR3 DNA reads TGTGCCAGTCTTCACCGACGGGCGAGGGGCTACACCTTC. This sequence encodes CASLHRRARGYTF.

The chain employs TRBV7-9 and TRBJ2-1; 8 bases are shared with TRBD2. The junction had 3 bases not matched to a gene; V was cut back by 2 bases and J by 0 bases. Looked up from germline, CDR1 is SEHNR and CDR2 is FQNEAQ (reference sequence). CDR3 length equals 16 residues. The CDR3 reads CASSLSAGGSYNEQFF. CDR3 coding DNA: TGTGCCAGCAGCTTATCCGCGGGAGGCTCCTACAATGAGCAGTTCTTC.

The V call is TRBV5-1, the J call TRBJ2-1; D remains ambiguous. V gave up 4 bases and J gave up 8 bases, with 25 bases separating them. CDR3 length: 17 amino acids. Germline V gene sequence: CDR1 SGHRS, CDR2 YFSETQ. The CDR3 DNA follows: TGCGCCAGCAGCCTCAACGGGCCCAAAGACTTAAGGGATGAGCAGTTCTTC. Translation: CASSLNGPKDLRDEQFF.